Shown below are 32 T cell receptor beta chains from a single sample sequenced in a study of shared clonotypes between healthy human individuals. Data came from immunoSEQ multiplex PCR; TCRdb stores just in-frame clones and leaves some out. The sample consists of about 490,000 clones, around 80% of them appearing once. Material for sequencing was PBMCs. The receptors come from a woman in her thirties or forties in good health. Some clones in this sample may be carry-over from other donors' samples.

The chain has TRBV11-3 and TRBJ2-1; 10 bases are shared with TRBD1. This CDR3 has 15 amino acids. Per the germline V gene, CDR1 is SGHNT and CDR2 is YENEEA. With 5 bases clipped from V and 10 bases from J, the junction kept 11 bases outside the gene matches. CDR3 region: CASSPGTGVSGEQFF. In DNA, the CDR3 is TGTGCCAGCAGCCCCGGGACAGGGGTGTCCGGCGAGCAGTTCTTC.

The chain joins TRBV29-1 to TRBJ1-1; TRBD1 might be the D (6 bases). Germline CDR1 SQVTM, CDR2 ANQGSEA. V shed 3 bases and J shed 8 bases, with 13 bases lying between them. The CDR3 runs to 12 residues. CDR3 nucleotides: TGCAGCGTTGAGATGGGAGGGGGGGAAGCTTTCTTT. Protein: CSVEMGGGEAFF.

The chain employs TRBV5-1 and TRBJ2-5; 8 bases are a match to TRBD2. This CDR3 contains 16 residues. CDR1 is SGHRS, CDR2 YFSETQ, per germline. Unmatched junction bases numbered 11, after V lost 4 bases and J lost 3 bases. CDR3 coding DNA: TGCGCCAGCAGCCGCGGAGCGGGAGATGTCGAAGAGACCCAGTACTTC. Translated: CASSRGAGDVEETQYF.

This clone was counted a single time. The chain combines TRBV28 with TRBJ2-7; 9 nucleotides match TRBD2. The germline V gene encodes CDR1 MDHEN and CDR2 SYDVKM. This CDR3 comprises 15 residues. The ends lost 6 bases at V and 1 base at J; junction bases unmatched: 7. Here the CDR3 DNA reads TGTGCCAGCAGGGAATTAAGCGGGAGGTCCTACGAGCAGTACTTC. This gives the protein CASRELSGRSYEQYF.

The table lists this clone with a count of one. The rearrangement uses TRBV7-3 and TRBJ2-3; a possible D gene is TRBD2 (6 bases). There are 17 residues in the CDR3. Germline V lookup: CDR1 SGHTA, CDR2 FQGTGA. Between the trimmed V and J ends, which lost 1 base and 0 bases, there was a span of 14 bases. The CDR3 DNA sequence: TGTGCCAGCAGCTTAATTGGGGGAGGCCCTAGCACAGATACGCAGTATTTT. Translated: CASSLIGGGPSTDTQYF.

The chain uses TRBV27 and TRBJ2-1, with TRBD1 matching over 9 bases. This CDR3 contains 17 residues. V shed 6 bases and J 6 bases; nucleotides not matched to a gene: 15. The germline gives CDR1 MNHEY, CDR2 SMNVEV (reference sequence). CDR3 DNA sequence: TGTGCCAGCAGGCCTCGAGGGACAGGGACCGACTTCAATGAGCAGTTCTTC. Protein product: CASRPRGTGTDFNEQFF.

The gene calls are TRBV10-3 and TRBJ2-1; the D call may be TRBD1 or TRBD2 (5 bases each). Germline V gene sequence: CDR1 ENHRY, CDR2 SYGVKD. V shed 2 bases and J shed 9 bases, with 17 bases lying between them. The CDR3 loop spans 15 amino acids. CDR3 bases: TGTGCCATCAGTGAGGTCGGGGCCTTGCTGGTTGAGCAGTTCTTC. Protein sequence: CAISEVGALLVEQFF.

This clone was recorded a few times. The same CDR3 can be traced to other DNA sequences in this sample. The CDR3 DNA reads as TGTGCCAGCAGCTTACAGGGGACGAACACTGAAGCTTTCTTT. Translation: CASSLQGTNTEAFF. The chain recombines TRBV7-9 with TRBJ1-1, with a weak D call TRBD1 (6 bases). V gave up 2 bases and J gave up 1 base, with 8 bases separating them. Germline V gene lookup returns CDR1 SEHNR and CDR2 FQNEAQ (reference sequence). The CDR3 sequence is 14 residues long.

This chain uses TRBV6-6 with TRBJ2-7; no clear D. V lost 5 bases, J lost 2 bases, and 10 bases lay in between. The CDR3 runs to 13 residues. Germline lookup yields CDR1 MNHNY and CDR2 SVGAGI (reference sequence). CDR3 in DNA: TGTGCCAGCAGTGGCAGCGTTACCTACGAGCAGTACTTC. Residues: CASSGSVTYEQYF.

This clone was observed a single time. V and J are TRBV19 and TRBJ1-5; 7 bases align to TRBD1. The CDR3 totals 17 residues. V lost 2 bases to trimming and J lost 2 bases; unmatched junction nucleotides: 9. CDR1 is LNHDA, CDR2 SQIVND, per germline (reference sequence). This CDR3 is CASSIRQGGDGNQPQHF. Here the CDR3 DNA reads TGTGCCAGTAGTATAAGACAGGGTGGAGACGGCAATCAGCCCCAGCATTTT.

The chain joins TRBV5-4 to TRBJ2-2; 10 bases are a match to TRBD2. Germline assignment: CDR1 SGHNT and CDR2 YYREEE (reference sequence). The CDR3 runs to 16 residues. J was trimmed by 4 bases and V by 4 bases; bases with no gene match: 7. The CDR3 here is CASSGLAAPGTGELFF. The CDR3 DNA reads TGTGCCAGCAGCGGACTAGCGGCCCCTGGCACCGGGGAGCTGTTTTTT.

This rearrangement joins TRBV5-4 to TRBJ2-3; 12 positions agree with TRBD2. This CDR3 contains 15 residues. J lost 6 bases, V lost 1 base, and 3 bases had no gene match. CDR1 is SGHNT, CDR2 YYREEE, per germline (reference sequence). The CDR3 protein is CASSLTSGRWDTQYF. The CDR3 nucleotides are TGTGCCAGCAGCTTGACTAGCGGGAGGTGGGATACGCAGTATTTT.

The CDR3 region has the DNA TGTGCCAGCAGTGACGAACGGGGCCACTACGAGCAGTACTTC. Translating gives CASSDERGHYEQYF. J is TRBJ2-7 and V is TRBV6-4; D possibly matches TRBD1 or TRBD2 (5 bases each). This CDR3 comprises 14 residues. CDR1 and CDR2 from the germline V gene are MRHNA and SNTAGT. The V and J ends lost 2 bases and 3 bases respectively, with 11 bases between them.

The genes are TRBV27 and TRBJ2-7; D is perhaps TRBD2 (7 bases). With 4 bases removed from V and 2 bases from J, the gap between germline ends came to 12 bases. Germline loops: CDR1 MNHEY, CDR2 SMNVEV (reference sequence). There are 14 residues in the CDR3. In DNA, the CDR3 is TGTGCCAGCAGTTGGGAGGGGGGGGCCTACGAGCAGTACTTC. Translating gives CASSWEGGAYEQYF.

The rearrangement links TRBV29-1 to TRBJ2-3, with D perhaps TRBD1 or TRBD2 (6 bases each). The CDR3 length is 13 residues. From germline, CDR1 is SQVTM and CDR2 ANQGSEA. V was pared by 7 bases and J by 6 bases, with 17 bases between. CDR3 sequence (DNA): TGCAGCGCCGCCGACGGGGGCAGTGATACGCAGTATTTT. Translating gives CSAADGGSDTQYF.

This clone was observed a few times. V gene TRBV29-1 combines with J gene TRBJ2-7; no clear D gene. V dropped 6 bases and J dropped 5 bases, with 14 bases sitting between them. This CDR3 is 12 amino acids long. The germline V gene encodes CDR1 SQVTM and CDR2 ANQGSEA. The CDR3 sequence is CSVSSANHEQYF. The CDR3, as DNA: TGCAGCGTCTCCTCGGCAAACCACGAGCAGTACTTC.

V is TRBV28 and J is TRBJ2-7; D may be TRBD1 (6 bases). Germline CDR1 reads MDHEN; CDR2 reads SYDVKM. The CDR3 covers 14 residues. V lost 5 bases and J 0 bases, leaving 11 bases between the germline ends. CDR3 protein: CASSPRTVSYEQYF. Written as DNA, the CDR3 is TGTGCCAGCAGTCCCCGGACAGTCTCCTACGAGCAGTACTTC.

The rearrangement joins TRBV7-2 to TRBJ2-5; 10 bases fit TRBD1. The closer fit of TRBJ2-7 to the DNA end suggests the J call may be wrong. The CDR3 totals 14 residues. Germline V CDR1 and CDR2: SGHTA, FQGNSA. CDR3 sequence reads: CASSFRGDRGEQYF. The DNA of the CDR3 is TGTGCCAGCAGCTTTAGGGGGGACAGGGGCGAGCAGTACTTC.

This clone was counted only a few times. The chain uses TRBV7-9 and TRBJ1-3; D remains unclear. The CDR3 covers 13 residues. The V gene's germline CDR1 is SEHNR and CDR2 FQNEAQ (reference sequence). V lost 2 bases to trimming and J lost 8 bases, with 10 bases between them. CDR3 nucleotide sequence: TGTGCCAGCAGCTTAATGGCCGGTGACACCATATATTTT. Residues: CASSLMAGDTIYF.

This clone was seen just once. Mismatch with germline at one junction end may stem from a read error. The gene calls are TRBV5-4 and TRBJ1-5; the D is unclear. Germline V gene data show CDR1 as SGHNT and CDR2 as YYREEE (reference sequence). This CDR3 has 15 amino acids. The CDR3, as DNA: TGCGCCAGCAGCCAAGAAGTATTTGGAGTTCAGCCCCAGCATTTT. As protein: CASSQEVFGVQPQHF.

The J gene is TRBJ2-3, the V gene TRBV7-2, with TRBD2 matching over 7 bases. From germline, CDR1 is SGHTA and CDR2 FQGNSA. Germline trimming cut 5 bases from V and 4 bases from J; bases unmatched to any gene: 9. The CDR3 spans 15 residues. The CDR3 reads CASSPLAGEADTQYF. CDR3 nucleotides: TGTGCCAGCAGCCCCCTTGCGGGAGAGGCAGATACGCAGTATTTT.

This clone appeared a single time. This chain connects TRBV9 to TRBJ2-3, with D tentatively TRBD2 (6 bases). The germline V gene encodes CDR1 SGDLS and CDR2 YYNGEE. This CDR3 has 14 residues. V lost 6 bases to trimming and J lost 2 bases, with 13 bases between them. CDR3 nucleotides: TGTGCCAGCACCCGGGACTTGAACACAGATACGCAGTATTTT. As protein: CASTRDLNTDTQYF.

Details on this clone: It is likely a read error: a sequence one base away is far more abundant. Other DNA sequences in this sample translate to the same CDR3. The V call is TRBV29-1, the J call TRBJ1-1; D gene uncertain. Germline CDR1 and CDR2: SQVTM and ANQGSEA. The CDR3 covers 12 residues. The CDR3 region is CSVERVSTEAFF. CDR3 sequence (DNA): TGCAGCGTTGAACGGGTCAGCACTGAGGCTTTCTTT. The full variable domain, in which reference TRBV29-1 and TRBJ1-1 provide the parts outside the CDR3, is SAVISQKPSRDICQRGTSLTIQCQVDSQVTMMFWYRQQPGQSLTLIATANQGSEATYESGFVIDKFPISRPNLTFSTLTVSNMSPEDSSIYLCSVERVSTEAFFGQGTRLTVV.

This chain links TRBV2 with TRBJ2-1; D possibly matches TRBD1 or TRBD2 (5 bases each). V gave up 0 bases and J gave up 1 base, with 10 bases separating them. Germline CDR1 reads SNHLY; CDR2 reads FYNNEI. The CDR3 consists of 16 residues. The CDR3 is CASSEAGVGSYNEQFF. CDR3 sequence (DNA): TGTGCCAGCAGTGAAGCGGGGGTGGGATCCTACAATGAGCAGTTCTTC. The variable domain in full, completed from reference TRBV2 and TRBJ2-1, reads EPEVTQTPSHQVTQMGQEVILRCVPISNHLYFYWYRQILGQKVEFLVSFYNNEISEKSEIFDDQFSVERPDGSNFTLKIRSTKLEDSAMYFCASSEAGVGSYNEQFFGPGTRLTVL.

The chain joins TRBV2 to TRBJ1-5; 7 bases align to TRBD1. Germline CDR1 reads SNHLY; CDR2 reads FYNNEI. This CDR3 spans 13 amino acids. With V trimmed by 4 bases and J by 9 bases, 6 bases remained unmatched. CDR3 in DNA: TGTGCCAGCAGTGGAGACAGGGATGCGCCCCAGCATTTT. Translation: CASSGDRDAPQHF.

This sequence joins TRBV28 and TRBJ2-3, with D perhaps given as TRBD1 or TRBD2 (5 bases each). The germline gives CDR1 MDHEN, CDR2 SYDVKM. The CDR3 spans 13 residues. Trimming removed 8 bases at V and 4 bases at J, with 13 bases between. CDR3 bases: TGTGCCAGCCTGGGGGACCTAGCAGATACGCAGTATTTT. Amino acid sequence: CASLGDLADTQYF.

The V gene is TRBV5-1, the J gene TRBJ2-1, with 13 bases identical to TRBD2. The germline V gene has CDR1 SGHRS and CDR2 YFSETQ. The trim removed 3 bases at V and 6 bases at J, leaving 3 bases unmatched. This CDR3 contains 15 residues. CDR3 bases: TGCGCCAGCAGCTCTGGACTAGCGGGAGCCAATGAGCAGTTCTTC. Protein product: CASSSGLAGANEQFF.

To note about this clone: Different DNA sequences within this sample yield the same CDR3. This chain uses TRBV9 with TRBJ2-3, with D maybe TRBD2 (5 bases). V dropped 0 bases and J dropped 6 bases, with 8 bases sitting between them. This CDR3 contains 13 residues. Looked up from germline, CDR1 is SGDLS and CDR2 is YYNGEE. CDR3 amino acids: CASSVALEDTQYF. In DNA form, the CDR3 reads TGTGCCAGCAGCGTAGCACTAGAGGATACGCAGTATTTT.

This clone was observed a few times. V is TRBV5-1 and J is TRBJ1-5; D not certain. Germline CDR1 is SGHRS and CDR2 is YFSETQ. Trimming took 0 bases from V and 0 from J, leaving 10 bases between them. This CDR3 is 16 amino acids long. The CDR3 reads CASSLGGQHSNQPQHF. The DNA of the CDR3 is TGCGCCAGCAGCTTGGGAGGGCAACATAGCAATCAGCCCCAGCATTTT.

This clone was counted only a few times. CDR3 region: CASSQLTGTSNTGELFF. The CDR3 nucleotides read TGTGCCAGCAGCCAATTGACAGGGACTAGCAACACCGGGGAGCTGTTTTTT. The rearrangement uses TRBV4-2 and TRBJ2-2, with 9 bases identical to TRBD2. Trimming cost V 2 bases and J 2 bases; bases outside gene matches: 6. Per the germline V gene, CDR1 is LGHNA and CDR2 is YNFKEQ. This CDR3 contains 17 residues.

The chain recombines TRBV2 with TRBJ1-1, with 8 bases aligning to TRBD1. After removal of 2 bases from V and 3 bases from J, the junction contained 8 bases not matched to a gene. The CDR3 extends over 16 amino acids. Germline values: CDR1 SNHLY, CDR2 FYNNEI. The CDR3 DNA is TGTGCCAGCAGTGAACAGGGGGCGAGGAGTTACACTGAAGCTTTCTTT. Its protein product is CASSEQGARSYTEAFF.

A remark on this clone: Other DNA sequences in the same sample also yield this CDR3. The chain couples TRBV18 to TRBJ2-7; D uncertain. V was shortened by 3 bases and J by 3 bases, with 6 bases between the two germline ends. From germline, CDR1 is KGHSH and CDR2 LQKENI. The CDR3 spans 12 residues. CDR3 DNA sequence: TGTGCCAGCTCACCGACCGACTACGAGCAGTACTTC. Its protein is CASSPTDYEQYF.